Listed here is a single TCR beta chain. Antigen: not known. Losses at the gene ends were 4 bases for V and 6 bases for J; bases not matched to a gene: 6. This CDR3 has 14 residues. Germline loops: CDR1 MNHEY, CDR2 SVGAGI. The data are from a study of CD8 T cells in ankylosing spondylitis. General study points: Blood from ankylosing spondylitis patients appeared to carry a characteristic roughly eight-variant TCR beta motif.

Using its own MiXCR run on the 5' RACE reads, TCRdb lists one record per CDR3 protein. Here the sample spans some 300,000 distinct CDR3 sequences, roughly 20% being singletons. The sample taken for sequencing was blood, either unsorted or a sorted T cell fraction (not recorded which). V gene TRBV6-5 combines with J gene TRBJ2-7; 10 bases line up with TRBD1. This TCR was sampled from a female donor with ankylosing spondylitis or in good health (not recorded which). The CDR3: CASSSDRGPGEQYF. CDR3 DNA sequence: TGTGCCAGCAGTTCTGACAGGGGGCCAGGCGAGCAGTACTTC.